A selection of T cell receptor beta chains follows, all from one sample in a study of regulatory T cells. Assay used: immunoSEQ multiplex PCR; TCRdb lists only in-frame clones, some missing. Here the sample spans about 18,000 clones, more than 85% being singletons. Sequences were obtained from CD8+ T cells sorted from blood. The origin of the receptors is a young adult with CD3G deficiency. The CDR3 runs from the conserved cysteine through the conserved F or W. The order of the fields is J gene, clone size, D gene, V gene, CDR3 length, CDR3 DNA, CDR3 protein. D genes are given only for firm matches. Clone sizes are given selectively: once, few, many, or a class where the clone is expanded.

J gene: TRBJ2-7; clone size: .; D gene: TRBD1; V gene: TRBV19; CDR3 length: 15; CDR3 DNA: TGTGCCAGTAGTTGGGGACAGGGCACCTCCTACGAGCAGTACTTC; CDR3 protein: CASSWGQGTSYEQYF
J gene: TRBJ1-2; clone size: .; D gene: .; V gene: TRBV13; CDR3 length: 18; CDR3 DNA: TGTGCCAGCAGCTCAATACGACCCCCGGGGGGCCTAGGCTATGGCTACACCTTC; CDR3 protein: CASSSIRPPGGLGYGYTF
J gene: TRBJ2-3; clone size: .; D gene: TRBD2; V gene: TRBV7-2; CDR3 length: 12; CDR3 DNA: TGTGCCAGCAGCGGGGGGGGAGATACGCAGTATTTT; CDR3 protein: CASSGGGDTQYF
J gene: TRBJ2-7; clone size: .; D gene: .; V gene: TRBV7-9; CDR3 length: 14; CDR3 DNA: TGTGCCAGCAGCCTAGGAGGCGAAACCTACGAGCAGTACTTC; CDR3 protein: CASSLGGETYEQYF
J gene: TRBJ1-3; clone size: .; D gene: .; V gene: TRBV2; CDR3 length: 17; CDR3 DNA: TGTGCCACCAACGGGGAGGGGGGCCTCCTCTCTGGAAACACCATATATTTT; CDR3 protein: CATNGEGGLLSGNTIYF
J gene: TRBJ1-1; clone size: .; D gene: TRBD1; V gene: TRBV18; CDR3 length: 15; CDR3 DNA: TGTGCCAGCTCACCTCCGGGACAGGGGCGGTCTGAAGCTTTCTTT; CDR3 protein: CASSPPGQGRSEAFF
J gene: TRBJ2-1; clone size: .; D gene: .; V gene: TRBV13; CDR3 length: 14; CDR3 DNA: TGTGCCAGCAGCCAAAATCCCGCCCTCAATGAGCAGTTCTTC; CDR3 protein: CASSQNPALNEQFF
J gene: TRBJ2-7; clone size: few; D gene: .; V gene: TRBV19; CDR3 length: 16; CDR3 DNA: TGTGCCAGTAGTATCGGTTCTTGGCTAGGGACCTACGAGCAGTACTTC; CDR3 protein: CASSIGSWLGTYEQYF
J gene: TRBJ2-3; clone size: .; D gene: .; V gene: TRBV6-1; CDR3 length: 11; CDR3 DNA: TGTGCCAGCAGTGCCGGTAGATCGCAGTATTTT; CDR3 protein: CASSAGRSQYF
J gene: TRBJ2-7; clone size: .; D gene: .; V gene: TRBV19; CDR3 length: 13; CDR3 DNA: TGTGCCAGTAGTATAGCAGAGACTTACGAGCAGTACTTC; CDR3 protein: CASSIAETYEQYF
J gene: TRBJ2-1; clone size: .; D gene: .; V gene: TRBV7-8; CDR3 length: 15; CDR3 DNA: TGTGCCAGCAGCCCTAGAGGGGGGTTATACAATGAGCAGTTCTTC; CDR3 protein: CASSPRGGLYNEQFF
J gene: TRBJ1-6; clone size: .; D gene: .; V gene: TRBV6-6; CDR3 length: 15; CDR3 DNA: TGTGCCAGCGGTGGGCTAAGCTCCTATAATTCACCCCTCCACTTT; CDR3 protein: CASGGLSSYNSPLHF
J gene: TRBJ2-7; clone size: .; D gene: TRBD1; V gene: TRBV7-6; CDR3 length: 14; CDR3 DNA: TGTGCCAGCAGCCTAGAAACAGGGGGCTACGAGCAGTACTTC; CDR3 protein: CASSLETGGYEQYF
J gene: TRBJ1-1; clone size: .; D gene: .; V gene: TRBV19; CDR3 length: 16; CDR3 DNA: TGTGCCAGTAGCCCAATGGACGGCCCGATGAACACTGAAGCTTTCTTT; CDR3 protein: CASSPMDGPMNTEAFF
J gene: TRBJ1-2; clone size: few; D gene: TRBD1; V gene: TRBV7-9; CDR3 length: 13; CDR3 DNA: TGTGCCAGCAGCCCCGGGACAGGCTATGGCTACACCTTC; CDR3 protein: CASSPGTGYGYTF
J gene: TRBJ1-1; clone size: .; D gene: .; V gene: TRBV9; CDR3 length: 14; CDR3 DNA: TGTGCCAGCAGCCCCGGGAACGGACACACTGAAGCTTTCTTT; CDR3 protein: CASSPGNGHTEAFF
J gene: TRBJ2-3; clone size: few; D gene: .; V gene: TRBV7-9; CDR3 length: 16; CDR3 DNA: TGTGCCAGCAGCGGCCTCGGGGGACAGAGCACAGATACGCAGTATTTT; CDR3 protein: CASSGLGGQSTDTQYF
J gene: TRBJ2-7; clone size: .; D gene: .; V gene: TRBV6-1; CDR3 length: 15; CDR3 DNA: TGTGCCAGCAGTGAATCGGTTGGTTTCTCCTACGAGCAGTACTTC; CDR3 protein: CASSESVGFSYEQYF
J gene: TRBJ1-5; clone size: .; D gene: TRBD1; V gene: TRBV10-3; CDR3 length: 15; CDR3 DNA: TGTGCCATCAGCGAGGGGGCGACGGGCAATCAGCCCCAGCATTTT; CDR3 protein: CAISEGATGNQPQHF
J gene: TRBJ2-1; clone size: .; D gene: TRBD1; V gene: TRBV6-5; CDR3 length: 16; CDR3 DNA: TGTGCCAGCAGTTATGATAAGGGACAGGGGAGGAATGAGCAGTTCTTC; CDR3 protein: CASSYDKGQGRNEQFF
J gene: TRBJ1-2; clone size: .; D gene: TRBD1; V gene: TRBV30; CDR3 length: 14; CDR3 DNA: TGTGCCTCCAGTCCCGCACAGGGGACTATGGGCTACACCTTC; CDR3 protein: CASSPAQGTMGYTF
J gene: TRBJ1-1; clone size: .; D gene: .; V gene: TRBV11-2; CDR3 length: 16; CDR3 DNA: TGTGCCAGCAGTGGCGGGTCTTGGGGCGCGAACACTGAAGCTTTCTTT; CDR3 protein: CASSGGSWGANTEAFF
J gene: TRBJ2-7; clone size: .; D gene: .; V gene: TRBV6-1; CDR3 length: 14; CDR3 DNA: TGTGCCAGCAGTGAATGGGATATCTATGCCGAGCAGTACTTC; CDR3 protein: CASSEWDIYAEQYF
J gene: TRBJ2-4; clone size: .; D gene: TRBD2; V gene: TRBV6-5; CDR3 length: 14; CDR3 DNA: TGTGCCAGCAGTTACGGGCAGGGAGGGGACATTCAGTACTTC; CDR3 protein: CASSYGQGGDIQYF
J gene: TRBJ2-7; clone size: .; D gene: TRBD2; V gene: TRBV4-1; CDR3 length: 15; CDR3 DNA: TGCGCCAGCAGCCTACTAGCGGGAGAGTTCCACGAGCAGTACTTC; CDR3 protein: CASSLLAGEFHEQYF
J gene: TRBJ2-7; clone size: few; D gene: .; V gene: TRBV6-1; CDR3 length: 9; CDR3 DNA: TGTGCCAGCTCTTACGAGCAGTACTTC; CDR3 protein: CASSYEQYF
J gene: TRBJ1-1; clone size: .; D gene: TRBD1; V gene: TRBV2; CDR3 length: 14; CDR3 DNA: TGTGCCAGCAGTGACAGGGGGGATAGCACTGAAGCTTTCTTT; CDR3 protein: CASSDRGDSTEAFF
J gene: TRBJ1-4; clone size: few; D gene: TRBD1; V gene: TRBV28; CDR3 length: 15; CDR3 DNA: TGTGCCAGCAGCATATCGACAGGGCCTAATGAAAAACTGTTTTTT; CDR3 protein: CASSISTGPNEKLFF
J gene: TRBJ1-2; clone size: .; D gene: .; V gene: TRBV19; CDR3 length: 14; CDR3 DNA: TGTGCCAGTAGTCCTGGAGGGAGCGACTATGGCTACACCTTC; CDR3 protein: CASSPGGSDYGYTF
J gene: TRBJ2-7; clone size: .; D gene: .; V gene: TRBV9; CDR3 length: 14; CDR3 DNA: TGTGCCAGCAGCGTAGAACCAGGCTCCTACGAGCAGTACTTC; CDR3 protein: CASSVEPGSYEQYF
J gene: TRBJ1-5; clone size: .; D gene: .; V gene: TRBV12-5; CDR3 length: 11; CDR3 DNA: TGTGCTAGTGGTCTTGGGCAGCCCCAGCATTTT; CDR3 protein: CASGLGQPQHF
J gene: TRBJ2-5; clone size: .; D gene: .; V gene: TRBV4-3; CDR3 length: 15; CDR3 DNA: TGCGCCAGCAGCCAAAACATAGAGGGATCAGAGACCCAGTACTTC; CDR3 protein: CASSQNIEGSETQYF
J gene: TRBJ2-2; clone size: .; D gene: .; V gene: TRBV4-3; CDR3 length: 15; CDR3 DNA: TGCGCCAGCAGCCAAGATCGAGGGGCTAACGGGGAGCTGTTTTTT; CDR3 protein: CASSQDRGANGELFF
J gene: TRBJ2-7; clone size: .; D gene: .; V gene: TRBV5-6; CDR3 length: 16; CDR3 DNA: TGTGCCAGCAGCTTGTCGCAATCCACCAGATTATACGAGCAGTACTTC; CDR3 protein: CASSLSQSTRLYEQYF
J gene: TRBJ2-1; clone size: .; D gene: TRBD2; V gene: TRBV7-6; CDR3 length: 14; CDR3 DNA: TGTGCCAGCAGCCTATTAGCGGGAGCTTCTGAGCAGTTCTTC; CDR3 protein: CASSLLAGASEQFF
J gene: TRBJ2-1; clone size: .; D gene: .; V gene: TRBV19; CDR3 length: 15; CDR3 DNA: TGTGCCAGTAGTCCCGACAGCTCCCTTTACAATGAGCAGTTCTTC; CDR3 protein: CASSPDSSLYNEQFF
J gene: TRBJ2-7; clone size: .; D gene: .; V gene: TRBV29-1; CDR3 length: 13; CDR3 DNA: TGCAGCGTTGAGGGGGGACAAGCCTACGAGCAGTACTTC; CDR3 protein: CSVEGGQAYEQYF
J gene: TRBJ2-5; clone size: .; D gene: TRBD2; V gene: TRBV9; CDR3 length: 15; CDR3 DNA: TGTGCCAGCAGCGTAGCGGCGGGGGGGCTAGAGACCCAGTACTTC; CDR3 protein: CASSVAAGGLETQYF
J gene: TRBJ2-3; clone size: .; D gene: .; V gene: TRBV7-9; CDR3 length: 17; CDR3 DNA: TGTGCCAGCAGCTTAGTTCTGTGGGGAACTAGCACAGATACGCAGTATTTT; CDR3 protein: CASSLVLWGTSTDTQYF
J gene: TRBJ2-7; clone size: .; D gene: TRBD1; V gene: TRBV11-2; CDR3 length: 14; CDR3 DNA: TGTGCCAGCAGCTTCGGGACAGGAGCCCACGAGCAGTACTTC; CDR3 protein: CASSFGTGAHEQYF
J gene: TRBJ1-1; clone size: .; D gene: .; V gene: TRBV6-1; CDR3 length: 17; CDR3 DNA: TGTGCCAGCAGTGAAGCGAGACCAGGGGAGGGGAACACTGAAGCTTTCTTT; CDR3 protein: CASSEARPGEGNTEAFF
J gene: TRBJ1-6; clone size: .; D gene: .; V gene: TRBV6-5; CDR3 length: 14; CDR3 DNA: TGTGCCAGCAGCGGGCCCTCGGGGGATTCACCCCTCCACTTT; CDR3 protein: CASSGPSGDSPLHF
J gene: TRBJ2-3; clone size: .; D gene: .; V gene: TRBV30; CDR3 length: 17; CDR3 DNA: TGTGCCTGGAGTGTACTATGGGGGGGACAGGAGACAGATACGCAGTATTTT; CDR3 protein: CAWSVLWGGQETDTQYF
J gene: TRBJ2-3; clone size: .; D gene: TRBD2; V gene: TRBV9; CDR3 length: 15; CDR3 DNA: TGTGCCAGCAGCGTACTAGCGGGGGCCACAGATACGCAGTATTTT; CDR3 protein: CASSVLAGATDTQYF
J gene: TRBJ1-2; clone size: .; D gene: .; V gene: TRBV4-1; CDR3 length: 11; CDR3 DNA: TGCGCCAGTGACGGGGTTGAAGGCTACACCTTC; CDR3 protein: CASDGVEGYTF
J gene: TRBJ2-6; clone size: .; D gene: .; V gene: TRBV27; CDR3 length: 13; CDR3 DNA: TGTGCCAGCAGTTTCTCCGGGGCCAACGTCCTGACTTTC; CDR3 protein: CASSFSGANVLTF
J gene: TRBJ2-3; clone size: .; D gene: TRBD1; V gene: TRBV9; CDR3 length: 17; CDR3 DNA: TGTGCCAGCAGCGTAGAAGGCGGACAGGGATTGACAGATACGCAGTATTTT; CDR3 protein: CASSVEGGQGLTDTQYF
J gene: TRBJ2-1; clone size: .; D gene: .; V gene: TRBV7-9; CDR3 length: 16; CDR3 DNA: TGTGCCAGCAGCGAAGGCGCGGGTACCATGGCCAATGAGCAGTTCTTC; CDR3 protein: CASSEGAGTMANEQFF
J gene: TRBJ2-7; clone size: .; D gene: .; V gene: TRBV27; CDR3 length: 14; CDR3 DNA: TGTGCCAGCAGACCGCCGGACTCCTACTACGAGCAGTACTTC; CDR3 protein: CASRPPDSYYEQYF
J gene: TRBJ1-5; clone size: .; D gene: .; V gene: TRBV7-8; CDR3 length: 17; CDR3 DNA: TGTGCCAGCAGCTTAGCCCCTGGGCAGGGGAACGCTCAGCCCCAGCATTTT; CDR3 protein: CASSLAPGQGNAQPQHF
J gene: TRBJ2-1; clone size: .; D gene: TRBD1; V gene: TRBV2; CDR3 length: 12; CDR3 DNA: TGTGCCACCCTGAGGGGGCCCTATGAGCAGTTCTTC; CDR3 protein: CATLRGPYEQFF
J gene: TRBJ2-7; clone size: .; D gene: TRBD2; V gene: TRBV19; CDR3 length: 14; CDR3 DNA: TGTGCCAGTAGTATAAGCGGGGCCGGGGGCGAGCAGTACTTC; CDR3 protein: CASSISGAGGEQYF
J gene: TRBJ1-3; clone size: .; D gene: .; V gene: TRBV4-3; CDR3 length: 17; CDR3 DNA: TGCGCCAGCAGCCAAGAAGAGGGGGGACCGGGTGGAAACACCATATATTTT; CDR3 protein: CASSQEEGGPGGNTIYF
J gene: TRBJ2-5; clone size: .; D gene: TRBD2; V gene: TRBV15; CDR3 length: 20; CDR3 DNA: TGTGCCACCAGCAGGTCCCAAGGACTAGCGTGGGGGCTAGCCCAAGAGACCCAGTACTTC; CDR3 protein: CATSRSQGLAWGLAQETQYF
J gene: TRBJ1-3; clone size: .; D gene: .; V gene: TRBV6-5; CDR3 length: 11; CDR3 DNA: TGTGCCAGCGGCAATCAAGGCACCATATATTTT; CDR3 protein: CASGNQGTIYF